The 30 T cell receptor beta chains below were found in one sample sequenced in a study of response to subunit inactivated influenza vaccine. TCRdb independently ran MiXCR on the RT-PCR reads; one entry per CDR3 protein. Altogether about 700,000 distinct CDR3 sequences are present, 14% being singletons, with the ten largest covering 7.6%. The specimen was PBMCs from blood, collected roughly 2 weeks before vaccination. These receptors came from a man aged 45-65 years who received an inactivated influenza vaccine.

This clonotype was detected a few times. The chain is built from TRBV29-1 and TRBJ2-4, with 7 bases identical to TRBD2. This CDR3 is 13 amino acids long. The V segment lost 6 bases and the J segment 8 bases; nucleotides outside the gene matches: 10. Germline values: CDR1 SQVTM, CDR2 ANQGSEA. The CDR3 DNA reads as TGCAGCGTGGGAGGTCTAGCGGTGGACATTCAGTACTTC. It codes for CSVGGLAVDIQYF.

The J gene is TRBJ2-1, the V gene TRBV21-1; the D call in the table, TRBD2, was not verified against the DNA. TRBV21-1 is given as a pseudogene. The CDR3 is made up of 19 amino acids. CDR3 bases: TGTGCCAGCAGCAAAGCCCGTCGGTTAGCGGGGGGGCCCGTCAATGAGCAGTTCTTC. This encodes CASSKARRLAGGPVNEQFF.

The chain joins TRBV4-1 to TRBJ1-5; D unresolved. The CDR3 loop spans 17 amino acids. Germline lookup yields CDR1 MGHRA and CDR2 YSYEKL. The V end was cut by 0 bases, the J end by 3 bases, with 15 bases between. The CDR3 coding sequence is TGCGCCAGCAGCCAAGATTGGAACATGGCATTCAATCAGCCCCAGCATTTT. Its translation is CASSQDWNMAFNQPQHF.

In its sample, this clonotype was seen a few times. The chain is built from TRBV20-1 and TRBJ1-2; D ambiguous. The V gene lost 3 bases and the J gene lost 0 bases, with 14 bases spanning the gap. Germline values: CDR1 DFQATT, CDR2 SNEGSKA (reference sequence). This CDR3 is built from 15 residues. The CDR3 loop is CSASKEASPNYGYTF. Here the CDR3 DNA reads TGCAGTGCTAGTAAAGAGGCGTCACCTAACTATGGCTACACCTTC.

This clonotype turned up a few times. The J gene is TRBJ2-1, the V gene TRBV20-1; 13 positions agree with TRBD2. This CDR3 is 17 amino acids long. CDR1 and CDR2 from the germline V gene are DFQATT and SNEGSKA (reference sequence). The V segment lost 6 bases and the J segment 8 bases; nucleotides outside the gene matches: 16. The CDR3 DNA is TGCAGTGCCCCAACCTCACCACTAGCGGGGGGGGGTCATGAGCAGTTCTTC. It is translated as CSAPTSPLAGGGHEQFF.

This sequence joins TRBV7-9 and TRBJ1-1, with 7 bases that match TRBD1. After removal of 3 bases from V and 8 bases from J, the junction contained 6 bases not matched to a gene. Germline V lookup: CDR1 SEHNR, CDR2 FQNEAQ (reference sequence). This CDR3 is built from 13 residues. In DNA form, the CDR3 reads TGTGCCAGCAGCTTCGCTAGACAGGGAGAAGCTTTCTTT. Protein sequence: CASSFARQGEAFF.

The chain employs TRBV4-2 and TRBJ2-7, with D possibly being TRBD1 (6 bases). The CDR3 covers 16 residues. Trimming left V 0 bases short and J 0 bases short, with 12 bases between. In germline, CDR1 is LGHNA, CDR2 YNFKEQ. The DNA of the CDR3 is TGTGCCAGCAGCCAAGAAAAGGCAGGGGCCTCCTACGAGCAGTACTTC. This translates into CASSQEKAGASYEQYF.

This chain joins TRBV7-6 and TRBJ2-3, with 8 bases identical to TRBD2. The V segment lost 0 bases and the J segment 2 bases; nucleotides outside the gene matches: 7. Germline values: CDR1 SGHVS, CDR2 FNYEAQ. The CDR3 spans 17 residues. The CDR3 loop is CASSLALGRGDTDTQYF. In DNA form, the CDR3 reads TGTGCCAGCAGCTTAGCGCTGGGGCGGGGGGACACAGATACGCAGTATTTT.

This clonotype has only a few counts. The chain uses TRBV3-1 and TRBJ2-7, with TRBD2 matching 9 bases. The germline V gene encodes CDR1 LGHDT and CDR2 YNNKEL (reference sequence). The CDR3 has 18 amino acids. V was clipped by 1 base and J by 3 bases; unmatched bases: 13. The CDR3 DNA sequence: TGTGCCAGCAGCCAAGTGGGAACTAGCGGGCCGGTGGACTACGAGCAGTACTTC. As protein: CASSQVGTSGPVDYEQYF.

This rearrangement joins TRBV4-1 to TRBJ2-7, with D perhaps TRBD1 (6 bases). Germline V CDR1 and CDR2: MGHRA, YSYEKL. The CDR3 runs 15 residues. V was trimmed by 2 bases and J by 2 bases, leaving 13 bases between them. CDR3 in amino acids: CASSQPTDSPYEQYF. CDR3 nucleotide sequence: TGCGCCAGCAGCCAACCGACGGACAGTCCCTACGAGCAGTACTTC.

Comment on this clonotype: A much larger clone differs from this one at a single base, so this may be a read error. The chain has TRBV28 and TRBJ2-3; tentative D call: TRBD1 (6 bases). Trimming cost V 2 bases and J 1 base, with 13 bases left between them. CDR3 length equals 16 residues. Germline V gives CDR1 MDHEN, CDR2 SYDVKM. In nucleotides, the CDR3 is TGTGCCAGCAGTTTAACCGGGACATGGGGCACAGATACGCAGTATTTT. Translated: CASSLTGTWGTDTQYF.

This clonotype was detected only a few times. This chain links TRBV7-9 with TRBJ2-5; D may match TRBD1 or TRBD2 (5 bases each). Trimming removed 6 bases at V and 2 bases at J, with 19 bases between. The CDR3 runs to 16 residues. The V gene's germline CDR1 is SEHNR and CDR2 FQNEAQ (reference sequence). CDR3 region: CASSSWDGSSQETQYF. CDR3 in DNA: TGTGCCAGCAGTAGTTGGGACGGCAGTAGTCAAGAGACCCAGTACTTC.

V and J are TRBV12-3 or TRBV12-4 and TRBJ2-5; 7 bases agree with TRBD2. The CDR3 runs 13 residues. V was clipped by 6 bases and J by 5 bases; unmatched bases: 6. The CDR3 DNA follows: TGTGCCAGCAGCAAGCGGGGTGGGGAGACCCAGTACTTC. Translated, it gives CASSKRGGETQYF.

This clonotype was counted between two and nine times. The chain combines TRBV28 with TRBJ1-5, with D unresolved. CDR3 length equals 15 residues. Germline lookup yields CDR1 MDHEN and CDR2 SYDVKM. V lost 0 bases and J lost 4, with 10 bases in between. The CDR3 nucleotides read TGTGCCAGCAGTTTATGGGGAGGAGGTAATCAGCCCCAGCATTTT. Translated, it gives CASSLWGGGNQPQHF.

V and J are TRBV10-3 and TRBJ2-7, with TRBD2 as a possible D gene (6 bases). The germline V and J ends were trimmed by 2 bases and 5 bases, with 13 bases remaining between them. The CDR3 length is 14 residues. Germline V lookup: CDR1 ENHRY, CDR2 SYGVKD. CDR3 in DNA: TGTGCCATCAGTGAGCCCGCGGGGAAGAACGAGCAGTACTTC. Translation gives CAISEPAGKNEQYF.

V usage is TRBV2 and J usage is TRBJ2-7; 10 bases fit TRBD2. Germline V lookup: CDR1 SNHLY, CDR2 FYNNEI. With 6 bases clipped from V and 1 base from J, the junction kept 9 bases outside the gene matches. This CDR3 contains 16 residues. CDR3 nucleotide sequence: TGTGCCAGCAGAGTTAGCGGGAGGACGCTATCCTACGAGCAGTACTTC. It translates to CASRVSGRTLSYEQYF.

V gene TRBV5-1 combines with J gene TRBJ2-6, with D hard to call. There are 16 residues in the CDR3. Trimming removed 0 bases from V and 1 base from J, with 8 bases in between. CDR1 and CDR2 (germline): SGHRS, YFSETQ. CDR3 DNA: TGCGCCAGCAGCTTGGTCTCCGGTTCTGGGGCCAACGTCCTGACTTTC. Residues: CASSLVSGSGANVLTF.

The chain links TRBV12-3 or TRBV12-4 to TRBJ2-5; D is unclear. V dropped 8 bases and J dropped 5 bases, with 9 bases sitting between them. This CDR3 is 11 amino acids long. CDR3: CASSTMETQYF. For the CDR3, the DNA is TGTGCCAGCTCAACTATGGAGACCCAGTACTTC.

A few counts support this clonotype. The CDR3 DNA sequence: TGTGCCATCGGGCAGGGAGGCTCTGGGGCCAACGTCCTGACTTTC. Amino acid sequence: CAIGQGGSGANVLTF. The chain links TRBV10-3 to TRBJ2-6, with a possible D match to TRBD2 (6 bases). In germline, CDR1 is ENHRY, CDR2 SYGVKD. Trimming cost V 8 bases and J 0 bases, with 11 bases left between them. The length of the CDR3 is 15 residues.

The chain couples TRBV20-1 to TRBJ2-5; TRBD1 is a possible D gene (6 bases). Germline V gives CDR1 DFQATT, CDR2 SNEGSKA (reference sequence). V lost 7 bases and J lost 1, with 13 bases in between. This CDR3 has 13 amino acids. CDR3: CSVFRDTQETQYF. The DNA of the CDR3 is TGCAGTGTTTTCCGGGACACCCAAGAGACCCAGTACTTC.

This clonotype was seen at least ten times. The gene calls are TRBV7-2 and TRBJ2-5; 14 bases match TRBD2. This CDR3 has 17 amino acids. CDR1 is SGHTA, CDR2 FQGNSA, per germline. The trim removed 4 bases at V and 5 bases at J, leaving 9 bases unmatched. In DNA, the CDR3 is TGTGCCAGCAGCTCCAAGGGGACTAGCGGGGGTTGGGAGACCCAGTACTTC. Translating it yields CASSSKGTSGGWETQYF.

In this sample, this clonotype turned up a few times. CDR3 nucleotides: TGTGCCAGCAGCCCCCCTCTACAGAACCAAGAGACCCAGTACTTC. Translation gives CASSPPLQNQETQYF. The V and J genes are TRBV7-8 and TRBJ2-5; D gene unclear. Trimming stripped 5 bases from V and 0 bases from J, with 13 bases between. Germline V gene lookup returns CDR1 SGHVS and CDR2 FQNEAQ. The CDR3 covers 15 residues.

This clonotype occurred a few times. The chain joins TRBV3-1 to TRBJ1-5; D call uncertain. Per germline, CDR1 LGHDT and CDR2 YNNKEL (reference sequence). CDR3 size: 16 residues. The germline V and J ends were trimmed by 2 bases and 0 bases, with 11 bases remaining between them. As DNA, the CDR3 is TGTGCCAGCAGCCAAAGTACGTCACCTAGCAATCAGCCCCAGCATTTT. Translation gives CASSQSTSPSNQPQHF.

The CDR3 coding sequence is TGTGCCAGCAGCTTTCAAGGGGGGCGATGGGATGAGCAGTTCTTC. The encoded protein is CASSFQGGRWDEQFF. The chain carries TRBV13 and TRBJ2-1; tentatively, D is TRBD1 or TRBD2 (6 bases each). The CDR3 contains 15 residues. Per germline, CDR1 PRHDT and CDR2 FYEKMQ (reference sequence). V was shortened by 3 bases and J by 8 bases, with 17 bases between the two germline ends.

This clonotype was seen more than once but under ten times. V is TRBV10-2 and J is TRBJ2-2; TRBD2 is a possible D gene (7 bases). Trimming took 0 bases from V and 6 from J, leaving 23 bases between them. The germline gives CDR1 WSHSY, CDR2 SAAADI. There are 19 residues in the CDR3. As DNA, the CDR3 is TGCGCCAGCAGTGAGTCGCCTTGGCGGGGGCCCGTAGGAGCCGGGGAGCTGTTTTTT. Translation: CASSESPWRGPVGAGELFF.

At least ten counts were recorded for this clonotype. The chain couples TRBV6-4 to TRBJ2-2, with TRBD2 identical over 7 bases. Trimming took 6 bases from V and 4 from J; bases not matched to a gene: 5. CDR1 is MRHNA and CDR2 is SNTAGT in the germline V gene. The CDR3 has 14 residues. The CDR3 spells CASSRQRGTGELFF. In DNA form, the CDR3 reads TGTGCCAGCAGCCGGCAGCGGGGCACCGGGGAGCTGTTTTTT.

This clonotype was seen more than once but under ten times. V gene TRBV6-6 combines with J gene TRBJ1-2; D perhaps matches TRBD1 (6 bases). CDR3 length equals 12 residues. Germline V gene sequence: CDR1 MNHNY, CDR2 SVGAGI (reference sequence). Trimming pared 5 bases from V and 5 bases from J, leaving 9 bases between. CDR3 in DNA: TGTGCCAGCAGTCGGACAGAGTATGGCTACACCTTC. This sequence encodes CASSRTEYGYTF.

In this sample, this clonotype turned up a few times. The J gene is TRBJ2-7, the V gene TRBV6-6; D is possibly TRBD1 or TRBD2 (5 bases each). Germline CDR1 MNHNY, CDR2 SVGAGI (reference sequence). CDR3 length equals 13 residues. The DNA of the CDR3 is TGTGCTAGTCGACCGGGACGTTCCTACGAGCAGTACTTC. Amino acid sequence: CASRPGRSYEQYF.

This clonotype was observed a handful of times. The chain has TRBV20-1 and TRBJ2-1; D gene unclear. The V gene's germline CDR1 is DFQATT and CDR2 SNEGSKA (reference sequence). The V end was cut by 3 bases, the J end by 9 bases, with 9 bases between. This CDR3 has 11 residues. In DNA, the CDR3 is TGCAGTGCTAGCCAGGCCCTTGAGCAGTTCTTC. It is translated as CSASQALEQFF.

This clonotype has just a few counts. The gene calls are TRBV6-2 or TRBV6-3 and TRBJ1-6; D not certain. Germline assignment: CDR1 MNHEY and CDR2 SVGEGT. V was trimmed by 2 bases and J by 7 bases, leaving 12 bases between them. The CDR3 runs 15 residues. CDR3 coding DNA: TGTGCCAGCAGTTACCCAGGACGGGCCAATTCACCCCTCCACTTT. It is translated as CASSYPGRANSPLHF.